This is a list of T cell receptor beta chains from one sample in a study of T-cell reconstitution after alpha-beta-depleted transplantation in children. TCRdb reprocessed the PCR reads via MiXCR and lists one record per CDR3 protein. Counted here are about 640,000 distinct CDR3 sequences, 16% occurring once; the ten biggest clones make up approximately 1%. The sample was PBMCs from the stem cell graft donor, taken from the stem cell graft. The receptors stem from a human donor who donated a stem cell graft to a child with acute myeloid leukemia. Both conserved end residues are part of each CDR3. Each record gives: V gene, J gene, clone size, D gene, CDR3 DNA, CDR3 protein. D genes are given only for firm matches. Not every row has a clone size; where given, it reads once, few, many or a size class.

TRBV7-9	TRBJ2-5	few	TRBD2	TGTGCCAGCAGCAAAGGACTAGCGGGTTACCAAGAGACCCAGTACTTC	CASSKGLAGYQETQYF
TRBV5-5	TRBJ1-1	-	-	TGTGCCACCTCGCCCACGACTGCGAACACTGAAGCTTTCTTT	CATSPTTANTEAFF
TRBV20-1	TRBJ2-1	many	-	TGCAGTGCTAGCCTCGGAACTTGGGGTAACAATGAGCAGTTCTTC	CSASLGTWGNNEQFF
TRBV7-6	TRBJ1-1	many	-	TGTGCCAGCAGCTTAGGCAGGGGACCGAACACTGAAGCTTTCTTT	CASSLGRGPNTEAFF
TRBV28	TRBJ1-2	-	-	TGTGCCAGCAGTTTAGTGGTCGCGCTTGGGGGCTACACCTTC	CASSLVVALGGYTF
TRBV9	TRBJ2-2	few	TRBD1	TGTGCCAGCAGCGCGGATGCGACAGGGCAGGCCGGGGAGCTGTTTTTT	CASSADATGQAGELFF
TRBV30	TRBJ1-2	few	-	TGTGCCTGGACTGTGGGCAGCTATGGCTACACCTTC	CAWTVGSYGYTF
TRBV13	TRBJ1-6	few	-	TGTGCCAGTACCCCGAGGGGCTCTAGGAATTCACCCCTCCACTTT	CASTPRGSRNSPLHF
TRBV9	TRBJ2-1	few	TRBD1	TGTGCCAGCAGCGAAAGGGACAGGTACAATGAGCAGTTCTTC	CASSERDRYNEQFF
TRBV27	TRBJ2-1	few	-	TGTGCCAGCTCACGATCCGGCCGAACTATTGAGCAGTTCTTC	CASSRSGRTIEQFF
TRBV27	TRBJ1-6	many	-	TGTGCCACACGACAAGGGGTCTTGTCACCCCTCCACTTT	CATRQGVLSPLHF
TRBV20-1	TRBJ1-2	many	TRBD1	TGCAGTGCTAGTAGGGGACAGAGTAACTATGGCTACACCTTC	CSASRGQSNYGYTF
TRBV20-1	TRBJ2-1	many	-	TGCAGTGCCAAGGCGGGGGCTGAATATGAGCAGTTCTTC	CSAKAGAEYEQFF
TRBV19	TRBJ2-2	-	-	TGTGCCAGTAGTATTCCCCAGATCAGAGCCGGGGAGCTGTTTTTT	CASSIPQIRAGELFF
TRBV24-1	TRBJ2-1	few	-	TGTGCCACCAGGTCTGGGGGACAACGCAATGAGCAGTTCTTC	CATRSGGQRNEQFF
TRBV24-1	TRBJ1-4	few	TRBD1	TGTGCCACCAGTGACGGGGGACAGGCTAATGAAAAACTGTTTTTT	CATSDGGQANEKLFF
TRBV5-1	TRBJ1-6	few	TRBD1	TGCGCCAGCAGCGCGAGGACAGGGGACTCACCCCTCCACTTT	CASSARTGDSPLHF
TRBV12-3/TRBV12-4	TRBJ2-5	many	-	TGTGCCAGCAGCCTGGTTAGGGGACAAGAGACCCAGTACTTC	CASSLVRGQETQYF
TRBV20-1	TRBJ1-1	few	-	TGCAGTGCACTCCATCCGGGATCAAGGTACACTGAAGCTTTCTTT	CSALHPGSRYTEAFF